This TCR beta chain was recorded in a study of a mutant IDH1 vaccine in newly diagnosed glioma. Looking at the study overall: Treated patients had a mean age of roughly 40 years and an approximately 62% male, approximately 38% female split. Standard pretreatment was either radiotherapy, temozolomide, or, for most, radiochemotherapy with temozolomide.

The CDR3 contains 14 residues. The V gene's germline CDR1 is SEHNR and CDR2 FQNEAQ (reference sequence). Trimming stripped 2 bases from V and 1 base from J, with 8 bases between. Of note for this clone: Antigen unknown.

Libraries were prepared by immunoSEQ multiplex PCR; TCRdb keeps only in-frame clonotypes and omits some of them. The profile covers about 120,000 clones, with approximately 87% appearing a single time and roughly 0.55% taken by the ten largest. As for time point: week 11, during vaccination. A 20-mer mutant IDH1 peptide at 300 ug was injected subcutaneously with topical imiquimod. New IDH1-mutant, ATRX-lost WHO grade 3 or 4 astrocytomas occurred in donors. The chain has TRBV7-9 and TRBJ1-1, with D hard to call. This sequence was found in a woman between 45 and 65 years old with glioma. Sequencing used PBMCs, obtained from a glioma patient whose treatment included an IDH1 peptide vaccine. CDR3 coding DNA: TGTGCCAGCAGCTTACCCCCCGGGAACACTGAAGCTTTCTTT. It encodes CASSLPPGNTEAFF.